These 5 T cell receptor beta chains were sequenced from one sample in a study of radiotherapy plus CTLA-4 blockade in lung cancer (dated by TCRdb to about 2018). The library was made by the immunoSEQ multiplex PCR assay. As stored in TCRdb, this immuneACCESS dataset retains in-frame rearrangements with V and J assigned. A fraction of the clones does not appear; measured against another copy, unresolved V genes explain less than half of the discrepancy, and the remainder lacks a known reason. In this sample the table shows nearly 15,000 clones, approximately 76% of which occur a single time. Roughly 50% of the sample comes from the top ten. The material was peripheral blood, obtained from a patient treated with radiotherapy plus ipilimumab. The source is a human donor with non-small cell lung cancer whose response to radiotherapy plus ipilimumab could not be evaluated.

The rearrangement uses TRBV28 and TRBJ2-3; D might be TRBD1 (6 bases). V gave up 6 bases and J gave up 2 bases, with 15 bases separating them. The germline gives CDR1 MDHEN, CDR2 SYDVKM. The CDR3 runs 15 residues. CDR3 DNA: TGTGCCAGCAGACCCGGGACAACTTCCACAGATACGCAGTATTTT. Protein sequence: CASRPGTTSTDTQYF.

This clone has a single count. Here the CDR3 DNA reads TGTGCCAGCTCACCGGCGACGGGGGGTCGGGAGCAGCCCCAGCATTTT. Amino acids: CASSPATGGREQPQHF. The chain carries TRBV18 and TRBJ1-5, with D perhaps TRBD1 (5 bases). The V and J ends lost 3 bases and 7 bases respectively, with 19 bases between them. The CDR3 is 16 residues long. Germline CDR1 is KGHSH and CDR2 is LQKENI.

J is TRBJ1-4 and V is TRBV28, with D perhaps matching TRBD1 (6 bases). The CDR3 has 15 amino acids. Between the trimmed V and J ends, which lost 3 bases and 5 bases, there was a span of 13 bases. CDR1 MDHEN and CDR2 SYDVKM come from the germline V gene. CDR3 sequence: CASSLSQGQNEKLFF. The CDR3 DNA reads TGTGCCAGCAGTTTGTCACAGGGACAAAATGAAAAACTGTTTTTT.

The genes are TRBV4-3 and TRBJ1-6; 8 bases align to TRBD1. The CDR3 spans 15 residues. Germline CDR1 is LGHNA and CDR2 is YSLEER. J gave up 8 bases and V 1 base, and 4 bases lay outside the gene matches. The CDR3 region is CASSQVEGQDSPLHF. The DNA for the CDR3 is TGCGCCAGCAGCCAAGTTGAGGGACAGGATTCACCCCTCCACTTT.

The chain carries TRBV30 and TRBJ2-7; D ambiguous. CDR1 and CDR2 from the germline V gene are GTSNPN and SVGIG (reference sequence). V lost 2 bases to trimming and J lost 3 bases, with 5 bases between them. The CDR3 consists of 11 residues. The CDR3 DNA sequence: TGTGCCTGGAGTTCAAACTACGAGCAGTACTTC. It is translated as CAWSSNYEQYF.